This T cell receptor beta chain stems from a study of regulatory T cells in long-lasting Graves disease. Study-wide background: Graves' patients who were just diagnosed had used antithyroid drugs for under 3 months.

This clonotype was detected ten times or more. Its cognate antigen is unknown. As for time point: newly diagnosed GD, antithyroid drugs for less than 3 months. Researchers made the TCR library from RNA that was extracted from PBMCs. V was trimmed by 2 bases and J by 3 bases, leaving 15 bases between them. The CDR3 sequence is 16 residues long. CDR1 and CDR2 from the germline V gene are PRHDT and FYEKMQ (reference sequence). Libraries of TCR beta came from iRepertoire HTBI primers plus Arm-PCR of CDR3 regions. TCRdb re-derived calls from the multiplex PCR reads in MiXCR, one entry per CDR3 protein. This sample carries approximately 540,000 distinct CDR3 sequences, 12% of them seen once, and the ten largest clones take about 8.3%. Study observations and caveats: TRBV28 was favored in persistent disease, as were TRBJ1-2 and TRBJ2-5. Small numbers of samples may have cut accuracy.

These same records also appear under a second study, on T cells in Graves' hyperthyroidism and ophthalmopathy.

This specimen consisted of peripheral blood mononuclear cells (PBMCs), obtained at new diagnosis, from a patient treated with antithyroid drugs. This clonotype originated in a young woman with Graves disease. The rearrangement links TRBV13 to TRBJ2-3; D is possibly TRBD2 (5 bases). The CDR3 region is CASSLSLRELTDTQYF. The CDR3 region has the DNA TGTGCCAGCAGCTTATCTCTAAGGGAGTTGACAGATACGCAGTATTTT.